The entry that follows covers one T cell receptor (beta chain) sequence. Its antigen is currently unknown. In the original workflow: Owing to the provision of junction-only sequences devoid of quality scores by immunoSEQ, filtering differed. The protocol was immunoSEQ multiplex PCR, while the TCRdb copy is restricted to in-frame clones and leaves out a portion. The DNA was the basis for D and trimming; V, J and clone size are from that table. Of about 2.1 million clones listed, just over 90% are singletons. This sample stems from a study of shared clonotypes between healthy human individuals. Study-wide results and limits: In general, naive subsets displayed greater estimated richness than memory subsets did.

The CDR3 runs to 15 residues. The germline CDR1 and CDR2 sequences are ENHRY and SYGVKD. After removal of 10 bases from V and 2 bases from J, the junction contained 10 bases not matched to a gene. Positive CCR7 selection of CD45RO-negative cells yielded the naive CD8 cells, and terminally differentiated effector memory CD45RA+ cells were excluded. Nashville, Tennessee was home to all donors, each a Caucasian adult. The rearrangement joins TRBV10-3 to TRBJ2-3, with 9 bases aligning to TRBD1. This sequence was found in a man in his late teens or twenties in good health. Some clones in this sample may be carry-over from other donors' samples. The material sequenced was naive CD8+ T cells from PBMCs. The chain's CDR3 is CASTWGQGITDTQYF. For the CDR3, the DNA is TGTGCCAGCACGTGGGGACAGGGCATCACAGATACGCAGTATTTT.